Presented here are 30 T cell receptor beta chains from one specimen sequenced in a study of cytomegalovirus exposure and HLA in healthy donors. Some clones are missing from TCRdb's copy, which holds only in-frame ones; the method was immunoSEQ multiplex PCR. The sample has about 76,000 clones, around 94% seen once. What was sequenced was PBMCs. These receptors were collected from a woman aged 18-29 years in good health and CMV-seronegative.

The rearrangement uses TRBV28 and TRBJ1-2; TRBD1 agrees at 8 bases. V shed 6 bases, J shed 7 bases, and the junction held 19 bases outside the gene matches. This CDR3 has 17 amino acids. Per germline, CDR1 MDHEN and CDR2 SYDVKM. DNA for the CDR3: TGTGCCAGCAGCGAGTTGGTCAAGGGCAGGGGGCGAGGTGGCTACACCTTC. The encoded protein is CASSELVKGRGRGGYTF.

V gene TRBV6-5 combines with J gene TRBJ1-1; D might be TRBD1 (5 bases). Germline CDR1 is MNHEY and CDR2 is SVGAGI. The CDR3 loop spans 13 amino acids. V lost 5 bases, J lost 11 bases, and 18 bases lay in between. The DNA of the CDR3 is TGTGCCAGCAGTCAAGTCCTCCCAGGGAATGCTTTCTTT. Translating it yields CASSQVLPGNAFF.

The V and J genes are TRBV4-2 and TRBJ2-4, with 8 bases aligning to TRBD1. Germline lookup yields CDR1 LGHNA and CDR2 YNFKEQ. The CDR3 runs to 16 residues. V lost 0 bases and J lost 6; bases outside the gene matches: 7. The CDR3 is CASSQDSLGQGNIQYF. The CDR3 bases are TGTGCCAGCAGCCAAGATTCCCTCGGACAGGGAAACATTCAGTACTTC.

The CDR3 DNA is TGTGCCAGCACCTGGGGACAGGGGAACAATCAGCCCCAGCATTTT. Its protein product is CASTWGQGNNQPQHF. V is TRBV6-1 and J is TRBJ1-5, with 10 bases identical to TRBD1. J was trimmed by 3 bases and V by 7 bases; bases with no gene match: 6. The CDR3 is made up of 15 amino acids. CDR1 is MNHNS, CDR2 SASEGT, per germline.

This rearrangement joins TRBV5-6 to TRBJ1-2; 8 nucleotides line up with TRBD1. This CDR3 is 15 amino acids long. Per germline, CDR1 SGHDT and CDR2 YYEEEE. V dropped 1 base and J dropped 2; count of bases not matched to a gene: 4. The CDR3 DNA follows: TGTGCCAGCAGCTTGTTTGGACAGGGCAACTATGGCTACACCTTC. Amino acid sequence: CASSLFGQGNYGYTF.

The J gene is TRBJ2-2, the V gene TRBV28, with a possible D match to TRBD1 (6 bases). The germline V and J ends were trimmed by 3 bases and 8 bases, with 19 bases remaining between them. The CDR3 runs to 16 residues. Germline CDR1 MDHEN, CDR2 SYDVKM. CDR3 amino acids: CASSFRLERTGGELFF. As DNA, the CDR3 is TGTGCCAGCAGTTTCAGACTGGAACGAACAGGGGGGGAGCTGTTTTTT.

The chain is built from TRBV7-3 and TRBJ1-1; D gene uncertain. CDR1 is SGHTA and CDR2 is FQGTGA in the germline V gene. With 5 bases removed from V and 0 bases from J, the gap between germline ends came to 13 bases. CDR3 length equals 15 residues. CDR3 bases: TGTGCCAGCAGCCCCAAGGCAGGTCTGAACACTGAAGCTTTCTTT. This encodes CASSPKAGLNTEAFF.

The chain employs TRBV30 and TRBJ1-2, with a possible D match to TRBD1 (5 bases). Germline loops: CDR1 GTSNPN, CDR2 SVGIG (reference sequence). The CDR3 is 14 residues long. V was trimmed by 1 base and J by 3 bases, leaving 12 bases between them. This chain's CDR3 is CAWSGGRAYYGYTF. The CDR3, as DNA: TGTGCCTGGAGTGGTGGCAGGGCTTACTATGGCTACACCTTC.

The V and J genes are TRBV15 and TRBJ2-6; 7 bases are shared with TRBD1. Germline assignment: CDR1 LNHNV and CDR2 YYDKDF (reference sequence). V shed 0 bases and J 0 bases; nucleotides not matched to a gene: 11. The CDR3 covers 20 residues. The CDR3 DNA is TGTGCCACCAGCAGAGATCAGAAGGGGGCGGTTTTCTCTGGGGCCAACGTCCTGACTTTC. This sequence encodes CATSRDQKGAVFSGANVLTF.

The V call is TRBV27, the J call TRBJ2-7; TRBD2 matches 7 bases. The CDR3 is 15 residues long. CDR1 MNHEY and CDR2 SMNVEV come from the germline V gene (reference sequence). The ends lost 6 bases at V and 7 bases at J; junction bases unmatched: 15. Here the CDR3 DNA reads TGTGCCAGCAGCATGAATGATCTATGGACTAGAGAGCAGTACTTC. Translating it yields CASSMNDLWTREQYF.

The chain combines TRBV27 with TRBJ2-7, with TRBD2 matching 11 bases. The CDR3 loop spans 16 amino acids. The trim removed 5 bases at V and 1 base at J, leaving 7 bases unmatched. Germline CDR1 MNHEY, CDR2 SMNVEV (reference sequence). The CDR3 sequence is CASSPTLAGGSYEQYF. The CDR3 nucleotides are TGTGCCAGCAGTCCCACTCTAGCGGGGGGATCCTACGAGCAGTACTTC.

The chain carries TRBV2 and TRBJ1-4, with 7 bases identical to TRBD1. The CDR3 spans 14 residues. Germline V lookup: CDR1 SNHLY, CDR2 FYNNEI. V lost 3 bases to trimming and J lost 9 bases; unmatched junction nucleotides: 7. The CDR3 region has the DNA TGTGCCAGCAGTGATAGTAGGGGGCGGAAAAAACTGTTTTTT. Its protein product is CASSDSRGRKKLFF. Using reference TRBV2 and TRBJ1-4 for the parts outside the CDR3, the full variable domain is EPEVTQTPSHQVTQMGQEVILRCVPISNHLYFYWYRQILGQKVEFLVSFYNNEISEKSEIFDDQFSVERPDGSNFTLKIRSTKLEDSAMYFCASSDSRGRKKLFFGSGTQLSVL.

The chain has TRBV5-6 and TRBJ2-5, with 8 positions matching TRBD2. The ends lost 0 bases at V and 6 bases at J; junction bases unmatched: 7. This CDR3 contains 15 residues. Germline lookup yields CDR1 SGHDT and CDR2 YYEEEE. CDR3 amino acids: CASSLAGGLLKTQYF. The CDR3, as DNA: TGTGCCAGCAGCTTGGCGGGGGGGCTTTTGAAGACCCAGTACTTC. The whole variable domain, remainder taken from reference TRBV5-6 and TRBJ2-5, is DAGVTQSPTHLIKTRGQQVTLRCSPKSGHDTVSWYQQALGQGPQFIFQYYEEEERQRGNFPDRFSGHQFPNYSSELNVNALLLGDSALYLCASSLAGGLLKTQYFGPGTRLLVL.

The gene calls are TRBV18 and TRBJ1-1, with D tentatively TRBD1 (5 bases). The CDR3 length is 13 residues. The V gene's germline CDR1 is KGHSH and CDR2 LQKENI. The V and J ends lost 4 bases and 2 bases respectively, with 8 bases between them. Here the CDR3 reads CASSQQENTEAFF. In DNA, the CDR3 is TGTGCCAGCTCACAACAGGAAAACACTGAAGCTTTCTTT.

The chain employs TRBV10-3 and TRBJ2-5; maybe TRBD2 (5 bases). Trimming took off 5 bases at V and 0 bases at J, with 7 bases between the two ends. The CDR3 loop spans 13 amino acids. Germline lookup yields CDR1 ENHRY and CDR2 SYGVKD. The CDR3 is CAISSGYQETQYF. CDR3 nucleotides: TGTGCCATCAGTTCGGGATACCAAGAGACCCAGTACTTC.

This chain connects TRBV28 to TRBJ1-5; D is unresolved. Germline CDR1 is MDHEN and CDR2 is SYDVKM. The CDR3 length is 14 residues. V was clipped by 7 bases and J by 4 bases, with 14 bases between them. CDR3 in amino acids: CASTQLRRNQPQHF. CDR3 sequence (DNA): TGTGCCAGCACCCAACTGCGGAGGAATCAGCCCCAGCATTTT.

This clone was counted a single time. The chain has TRBV30 and TRBJ1-2; D is unresolved. The CDR3 totals 13 residues. CDR1 is GTSNPN and CDR2 is SVGIG in the germline V gene (reference sequence). The V and J ends lost 5 bases and 6 bases respectively, with 16 bases between them. This chain's CDR3 is CAWSPFSRDGYTF. The CDR3 coding sequence is TGTGCCTGGTCCCCCTTTTCACGGGATGGCTACACCTTC.

The chain combines TRBV6-6 with TRBJ2-3; D is possibly TRBD1 (6 bases). CDR3 size: 16 residues. The V gene lost 4 bases and the J gene lost 4 bases, with 18 bases spanning the gap. Germline V gene sequence: CDR1 MNHNY, CDR2 SVGAGI (reference sequence). For the CDR3, the DNA is TGTGCCAGCAGTTTCGGGACAATCGGTAATCCAGATACGCAGTATTTT. Translated: CASSFGTIGNPDTQYF.

This chain joins TRBV27 and TRBJ1-2; 8 nucleotides match TRBD1. V shed 5 bases, J shed 4 bases, and the junction held 9 bases outside the gene matches. Germline-derived CDR1 and CDR2 are MNHEY and SMNVEV (reference sequence). This CDR3 contains 15 residues. The DNA for the CDR3 is TGTGCCAGCAGTCCCACGCCGGGACAGGTCTATGGCTACACCTTC. Its protein product is CASSPTPGQVYGYTF.

This clone was detected only once. The chain combines TRBV5-1 with TRBJ2-1, with 14 bases that match TRBD2. The V gene's germline CDR1 is SGHRS and CDR2 YFSETQ. Trimming removed 3 bases from V and 10 bases from J; junction bases left unmatched: 6. CDR3 length: 15 amino acids. CDR3 nucleotides: TGCGCCAGCAGCTGGGGGACTAGCGGGGGACGAGAGCAGTTCTTC. This sequence encodes CASSWGTSGGREQFF.

This clone was seen only once. This sequence joins TRBV29-1 and TRBJ1-1; TRBD1 is a possible D gene (6 bases). This CDR3 is 14 amino acids long. The ends were cut back, 4 bases at V and 5 bases at J, with 17 bases in the middle. Germline values: CDR1 SQVTM, CDR2 ANQGSEA. CDR3 bases: TGCAGCGTTGCCCGAGTGGGGGCAGGGACTGAAGCTTTCTTT. Its translation: CSVARVGAGTEAFF. Looking up the rest from reference TRBV29-1 and TRBJ1-1 gives the full variable domain: SAVISQKPSRDICQRGTSLTIQCQVDSQVTMMFWYRQQPGQSLTLIATANQGSEATYESGFVIDKFPISRPNLTFSTLTVSNMSPEDSSIYLCSVARVGAGTEAFFGQGTRLTVV.

This chain connects TRBV27 to TRBJ1-3; a possible D gene is TRBD1 (6 bases). The CDR3 is 13 residues long. V was trimmed by 5 bases and J by 4 bases, leaving 9 bases between them. In germline, CDR1 is MNHEY, CDR2 SMNVEV (reference sequence). The CDR3 sequence is CASSPGAGNTIYF. The CDR3 DNA is TGTGCCAGCAGTCCAGGGGCGGGAAACACCATATATTTT.

This rearrangement joins TRBV9 to TRBJ2-5, with TRBD1 identical over 7 bases. The CDR3 is 15 amino acids. V was clipped by 0 bases and J by 0 bases; unmatched bases: 2. Germline V CDR1 and CDR2: SGDLS, YYNGEE. In nucleotides, the CDR3 is TGTGCCAGCAGCGTAGCTACAGGGGACCAAGAGACCCAGTACTTC. This translates into CASSVATGDQETQYF.

The chain has TRBV7-7 and TRBJ2-1; maybe TRBD2 (5 bases). Germline CDR1 is SSHAT and CDR2 is FNYEAQ (reference sequence). This CDR3 region has 14 residues. The CDR3 sequence is CATTTGIDNNEQFF. Here the CDR3 DNA reads TGTGCTACTACCACGGGGATTGACAACAATGAGCAGTTCTTC.

The chain recombines TRBV6-4 with TRBJ2-1; 10 nucleotides agree with TRBD1. Looked up from germline, CDR1 is MRHNA and CDR2 is SNTAGT. The J segment lost 4 bases and the V segment lost 0 bases, leaving 0 bases of the junction unmatched. There are 15 residues in the CDR3. The DNA of the CDR3 is TGTGCCAGCAGTGACTCGGGACAGGGGTACAATGAGCAGTTCTTC. Translating gives CASSDSGQGYNEQFF.

Written as DNA, the CDR3 is TGTGCCAGCAGCCCAAAGACAGGGTGGCAATATGGCTACACCTTC. Translated, it gives CASSPKTGWQYGYTF. The V gene is TRBV7-9, the J gene TRBJ1-2; 7 nucleotides agree with TRBD1. J lost 5 bases, V lost 5 bases, and 11 bases had no gene match. CDR3 length equals 15 residues. CDR1 SEHNR and CDR2 FQNEAQ come from the germline V gene (reference sequence).

The chain recombines TRBV7-9 with TRBJ2-2; D remains unclear. Germline loops: CDR1 SEHNR, CDR2 FQNEAQ (reference sequence). The CDR3 is 15 residues long. V was clipped by 2 bases and J by 1 base, with 8 bases between them. CDR3 region: CASSLTYENTGELFF. The CDR3 bases are TGTGCCAGCAGCTTAACTTACGAGAACACCGGGGAGCTGTTTTTT. Using reference TRBV7-9 and TRBJ2-2 for the parts outside the CDR3, the full variable domain is DTGVSQNPRHKITKRGQNVTFRCDPISEHNRLYWYRQTLGQGPEFLTYFQNEAQLEKSRLLSDRFSAERPKGSFSTLEIQRTEQGDSAMYLCASSLTYENTGELFFGEGSRLTVL.

The CDR3 sequence: CASNLAGSVDEQYF. CDR3 bases: TGTGCCAGCAATCTAGCCGGTAGCGTGGACGAGCAGTACTTC. The chain carries TRBV2 and TRBJ2-7, with D possibly matching TRBD2 (5 bases). The CDR3 has 14 amino acids. Trimming removed 7 bases from V and 5 bases from J, with 18 bases in between. The germline V gene has CDR1 SNHLY and CDR2 FYNNEI.

The chain is built from TRBV29-1 and TRBJ2-7; 11 bases map to TRBD1. The CDR3 spans 15 residues. Looked up from germline, CDR1 is SQVTM and CDR2 is ANQGSEA. V shed 4 bases and J 2 bases; nucleotides not matched to a gene: 7. CDR3: CSVGGWTGGTYEQYF. CDR3 in DNA: TGCAGCGTTGGAGGGTGGACAGGGGGCACCTACGAGCAGTACTTC.

This clone was seen a single time. J is TRBJ2-1 and V is TRBV27; 12 bases are a match to TRBD2. Germline CDR1 is MNHEY and CDR2 is SMNVEV (reference sequence). The CDR3 is made up of 16 amino acids. With V trimmed by 8 bases and J by 9 bases, 14 bases remained unmatched. The DNA of the CDR3 is TGTGCCAGCGCGAACCCGACTAGCGGGGGATACGGTGAGCAGTTCTTC. Translation gives CASANPTSGGYGEQFF.